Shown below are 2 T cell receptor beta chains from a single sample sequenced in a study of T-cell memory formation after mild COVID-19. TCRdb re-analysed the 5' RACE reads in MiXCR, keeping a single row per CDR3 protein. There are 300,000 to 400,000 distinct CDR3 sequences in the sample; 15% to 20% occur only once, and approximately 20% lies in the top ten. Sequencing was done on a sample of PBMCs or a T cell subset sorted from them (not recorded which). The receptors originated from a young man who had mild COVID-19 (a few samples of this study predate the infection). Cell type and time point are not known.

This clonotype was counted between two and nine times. The CDR3, as DNA: TGCAGTGCTAGGGTCCAGCAGAACACTGAAGCTTTCTTT. Translation gives CSARVQQNTEAFF. V and J are TRBV20-1 and TRBJ1-1; no firm D call. Germline values: CDR1 DFQATT, CDR2 SNEGSKA (reference sequence). The V end lost 3 bases, the J end lost 1 base, and 9 bases lay between the germline ends. This CDR3 has 13 residues.

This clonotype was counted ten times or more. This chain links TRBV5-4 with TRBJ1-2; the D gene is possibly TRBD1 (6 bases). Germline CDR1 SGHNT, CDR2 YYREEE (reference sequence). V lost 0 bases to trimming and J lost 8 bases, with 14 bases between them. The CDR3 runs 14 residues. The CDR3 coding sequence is TGTGCCAGCAGCTTGGTTACAGGGCCCCGGGGCTACACCTTC. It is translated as CASSLVTGPRGYTF.